Following are 24 T cell receptor beta chains from one sample sequenced in a study of OX40 agonist ivuxolimab in advanced cancers. Profiling relied on immunoSEQ multiplex PCR, and the TCRdb table lists in-frame clones only, not all of them. The table lists about 90,000 clones, about 89% of them singletons. The sample was CD4+ or CD8+ T cells sorted from blood, taken in a trial of the OX40 agonist ivuxolimab. The receptor set was obtained from an adult with an advanced solid tumor such as melanoma, head and neck, liver or kidney cancer.

The chain combines TRBV7-8 with TRBJ2-2; 7 nucleotides align to TRBD1. The CDR3 loop spans 13 amino acids. Germline V gene sequence: CDR1 SGHVS, CDR2 FQNEAQ. The V and J ends lost 4 bases and 5 bases, in that order; junction bases with no gene match: 1. The CDR3, as DNA: TGTGCCAGCAGCTGGGGACAGACCGGGGAGCTGTTTTTT. It is translated as CASSWGQTGELFF.

This clone was observed a single time. The chain links TRBV28 to TRBJ2-5; TRBD2 matches 10 bases. The CDR3 sequence is 15 residues long. Germline V CDR1 and CDR2: MDHEN, SYDVKM. The ends lost 3 bases at V and 4 bases at J; junction bases unmatched: 5. DNA of the CDR3: TGTGCCAGCAGTTTCAGTCCTAGCGGGAGAGAGACCCAGTACTTC. Protein: CASSFSPSGRETQYF.

This sequence joins TRBV7-3 and TRBJ1-2; no clear D. The germline V and J ends were trimmed by 6 bases and 4 bases, with 9 bases remaining between them. CDR1 is SGHTA and CDR2 is FQGTGA in the germline V gene. CDR3 length: 12 residues. The CDR3 DNA reads as TGTGCCAGCAGGGCAGACGGCTATGGCTACACCTTC. Amino acids: CASRADGYGYTF. Supplemented by reference TRBV7-3 and TRBJ1-2, the full variable domain reads GAGVSQTPSNKVTEKGKYVELRCDPISGHTALYWYRQSLGQGPEFLIYFQGTGAADDSGLPNDRFFAVRPEGSVSTLKIQRTERGDSAVYLCASRADGYGYTFGSGTRLTVV.

J is TRBJ2-5 and V is TRBV7-9; D assignment may be TRBD1 or TRBD2 (5 bases each). V was trimmed by 3 bases and J by 1 base, leaving 9 bases between them. Germline V gene sequence: CDR1 SEHNR, CDR2 FQNEAQ (reference sequence). The CDR3 has 14 amino acids. The CDR3, as DNA: TGTGCCAGCAGCTTCGGGGCCTTCCAAGAGACCCAGTACTTC. As protein: CASSFGAFQETQYF.

This clone appeared once. The rearrangement joins TRBV19 to TRBJ1-1, with a tentative D call TRBD1 (5 bases). CDR1 and CDR2 from the germline V gene are LNHDA and SQIVND (reference sequence). The germline V and J ends were trimmed by 5 bases and 4 bases, with 11 bases remaining between them. The CDR3 is made up of 13 amino acids. The CDR3 coding sequence is TGTGCCAGTAGTTTTGGGGGGGGCACTGAAGCTTTCTTT. It codes for CASSFGGGTEAFF.

The chain is built from TRBV28 and TRBJ2-3; 10 bases fit TRBD2. V dropped 3 bases and J dropped 1; count of bases not matched to a gene: 10. There are 18 residues in the CDR3. Germline CDR1 is MDHEN and CDR2 is SYDVKM. CDR3 sequence reads: CASSFFLAGVVRTDTQYF. For the CDR3, the DNA is TGTGCCAGCAGTTTCTTCCTAGCGGGAGTGGTGCGCACAGATACGCAGTATTTT.

This clone appeared a few times. The chain has TRBV11-2 and TRBJ1-1; D is possibly TRBD1 (5 bases). Germline values: CDR1 SGHAT, CDR2 FQNNGV. V was cut by 4 bases and J by 1 base, with 7 bases left in between. CDR3 size: 13 residues. CDR3 region: CASSSQGNTEAFF. The CDR3 coding sequence is TGTGCCAGCAGCTCCCAGGGGAACACTGAAGCTTTCTTT.

The chain combines TRBV18 with TRBJ1-2, with 9 positions matching TRBD1. The V and J ends lost 3 bases and 6 bases, in that order; junction bases with no gene match: 8. The CDR3 is 15 residues long. CDR1 and CDR2 from the germline V gene are KGHSH and LQKENI. The CDR3 sequence is CASSPSQGARHGYTF. In nucleotides, the CDR3 is TGTGCCAGCTCACCCTCACAGGGGGCGCGGCATGGCTACACCTTC.

The rearrangement uses TRBV19 and TRBJ2-7, with D perhaps matching TRBD2 (5 bases). The V end was cut by 10 bases, the J end by 3 bases, with 16 bases between. The CDR3 totals 13 residues. Germline lookup yields CDR1 LNHDA and CDR2 SQIVND (reference sequence). The CDR3 DNA follows: TGTGCCACCGGGATAAAACTAGACTACGAGCAGTACTTC. It is translated as CATGIKLDYEQYF.

The V gene is TRBV2, the J gene TRBJ2-5; 7 bases map to TRBD1. J gave up 2 bases and V 7 bases, and 7 bases lay outside the gene matches. The germline V gene encodes CDR1 SNHLY and CDR2 FYNNEI. CDR3 length: 14 amino acids. CDR3 sequence: CASTARTGQETQYF. The CDR3 coding sequence is TGTGCCAGCACGGCCAGGACAGGTCAAGAGACCCAGTACTTC.

The V call is TRBV5-1, the J call TRBJ2-7, with D unclear. The germline CDR1 and CDR2 sequences are SGHRS and YFSETQ. CDR3 length: 13 amino acids. The V gene lost 0 bases and the J gene lost 3 bases, with 7 bases spanning the gap. This chain's CDR3 is CASSLDTVYEQYF. The CDR3 DNA is TGCGCCAGCAGCTTGGACACAGTCTACGAGCAGTACTTC.

V usage is TRBV28 and J usage is TRBJ1-1, with 10 bases that match TRBD1. Trimming took 5 bases from V and 0 from J; bases not matched to a gene: 6. The CDR3 is 16 residues long. CDR1 MDHEN and CDR2 SYDVKM come from the germline V gene. The CDR3 region is CASSGRTGGLNTEAFF. The CDR3 coding sequence is TGTGCCAGCAGTGGGAGGACAGGGGGACTGAACACTGAAGCTTTCTTT.

The V gene is TRBV7-9, the J gene TRBJ2-2, with 7 bases lining up with TRBD1. There are 15 residues in the CDR3. In germline, CDR1 is SEHNR, CDR2 FQNEAQ (reference sequence). J lost 0 bases, V lost 2 bases, and 0 bases had no gene match. CDR3 DNA sequence: TGTGCCAGCAGCTTACAGGGGGCGAACACCGGGGAGCTGTTTTTT. Translated, it gives CASSLQGANTGELFF.

The chain carries TRBV28 and TRBJ2-2, with 8 bases that match TRBD2. The CDR3 consists of 17 residues. With 2 bases clipped from V and 5 bases from J, the junction kept 10 bases outside the gene matches. Germline V CDR1 and CDR2: MDHEN, SYDVKM. CDR3: CASSLIGGTRITGELFF. The CDR3 DNA follows: TGTGCCAGCAGTTTAATTGGAGGGACTAGAATAACCGGGGAGCTGTTTTTT.

This sequence joins TRBV2 and TRBJ1-1; D remains ambiguous. The CDR3 covers 13 residues. V lost 7 bases and J lost 4, with 13 bases in between. Germline V gene lookup returns CDR1 SNHLY and CDR2 FYNNEI. The CDR3 bases are TGTGCCAGCAAAGCGGAGGAGGGCACTGAAGCTTTCTTT. It is translated as CASKAEEGTEAFF.

This clone was counted between two and nine times. J is TRBJ2-2 and V is TRBV2; 13 positions match TRBD2. Germline V gene lookup returns CDR1 SNHLY and CDR2 FYNNEI. Losses at the gene ends were 8 bases for V and 8 bases for J; bases not matched to a gene: 8. CDR3 length equals 15 residues. This CDR3 is CASSWGTSGTGELFF. The CDR3 DNA reads TGTGCCAGCTCCTGGGGGACTAGCGGGACGGGGGAGCTGTTTTTT.

J is TRBJ2-1 and V is TRBV10-3, with TRBD1 matching over 7 bases. Germline V gives CDR1 ENHRY, CDR2 SYGVKD. This CDR3 has 13 residues. Germline trimming cut 6 bases from V and 3 bases from J; bases unmatched to any gene: 2. The chain's CDR3 is CAIRGDSYNEQFF. The CDR3 DNA reads as TGTGCCATCAGGGGGGACAGCTACAATGAGCAGTTCTTC.

The chain combines TRBV7-9 with TRBJ2-3; 13 positions match TRBD2. V dropped 5 bases and J dropped 8; count of bases not matched to a gene: 7. Germline V gene data show CDR1 as SEHNR and CDR2 as FQNEAQ (reference sequence). The CDR3 is 15 amino acids. CDR3 amino acids: CASSRTSGSGGTQYF. Here the CDR3 DNA reads TGTGCCAGCAGCCGGACTAGCGGGAGTGGTGGTACGCAGTATTTT.

The chain links TRBV6-5 to TRBJ1-5; TRBD1 is a possible D gene (5 bases). Per the germline V gene, CDR1 is MNHEY and CDR2 is SVGAGI. The CDR3 is made up of 14 amino acids. The germline V and J ends were trimmed by 4 bases and 6 bases, with 13 bases remaining between them. The CDR3: CASSSGQGTQPQHF. The CDR3, as DNA: TGTGCCAGCAGTTCGGGGCAGGGTACTCAGCCCCAGCATTTT.

This clone came up once. The chain joins TRBV19 to TRBJ2-5; no clear D. The CDR3 runs 13 residues. Trimming shortened V by 3 bases and J by 1 base, and 6 bases separated the two germline ends. CDR1 LNHDA and CDR2 SQIVND come from the germline V gene (reference sequence). The CDR3 protein is CASSMGLQETQYF. The CDR3 nucleotides read TGTGCCAGTAGTATGGGCCTCCAAGAGACCCAGTACTTC.

This chain links TRBV27 with TRBJ2-7; D unclear. The germline CDR1 and CDR2 sequences are MNHEY and SMNVEV (reference sequence). V was pared by 7 bases and J by 3 bases, with 10 bases between. This CDR3 is built from 12 residues. The CDR3 sequence is CASKGGYYEQYF. The CDR3 DNA reads as TGTGCCAGCAAAGGCGGATACTACGAGCAGTACTTC.

This clone appeared a single time. V and J are TRBV6-1 and TRBJ2-3; 8 bases fit TRBD2. The CDR3 covers 16 residues. Per the germline V gene, CDR1 is MNHNS and CDR2 is SASEGT. Trimming removed 3 bases from V and 1 base from J; junction bases left unmatched: 6. The CDR3 loop reads CASSDSAREGTDTQYF. In DNA, the CDR3 is TGTGCCAGCAGTGATTCTGCGCGGGAGGGCACAGATACGCAGTATTTT.

The chain couples TRBV7-3 to TRBJ2-1; 9 positions agree with TRBD2. Germline CDR1 SGHTA, CDR2 FQGTGA. V was clipped by 5 bases and J by 0 bases; unmatched bases: 5. This CDR3 is 16 amino acids long. CDR3 bases: TGTGCCAGCAGCCCTCTAGCGGGGACCTCCTACAATGAGCAGTTCTTC. It translates to CASSPLAGTSYNEQFF.

CDR3 nucleotide sequence: TGCGCCAGCAGCCAGGTGGGAGTGGCCCCAGATACGCAGTATTTT. It codes for CASSQVGVAPDTQYF. The J gene is TRBJ2-3, the V gene TRBV4-3, with a weak D call TRBD2 (5 bases). The germline V gene encodes CDR1 LGHNA and CDR2 YSLEER. The length of the CDR3 is 15 residues. V lost 3 bases, J lost 4 bases, and 14 bases lay in between.